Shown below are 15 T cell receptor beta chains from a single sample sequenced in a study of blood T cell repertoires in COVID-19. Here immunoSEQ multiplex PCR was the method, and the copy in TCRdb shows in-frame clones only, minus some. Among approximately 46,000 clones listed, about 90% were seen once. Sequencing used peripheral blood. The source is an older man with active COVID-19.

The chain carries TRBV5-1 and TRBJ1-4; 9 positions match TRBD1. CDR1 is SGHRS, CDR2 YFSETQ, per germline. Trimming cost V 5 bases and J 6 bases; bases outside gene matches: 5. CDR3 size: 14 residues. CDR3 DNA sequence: TGCGCCAGCAGGCCGGACAGGGGAGATGAAAAACTGTTTTTT. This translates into CASRPDRGDEKLFF.

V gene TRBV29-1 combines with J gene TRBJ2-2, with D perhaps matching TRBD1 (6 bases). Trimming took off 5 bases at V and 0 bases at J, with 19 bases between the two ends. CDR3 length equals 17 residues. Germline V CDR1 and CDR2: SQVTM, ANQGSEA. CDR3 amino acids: CSVRFGTFAANTGELFF. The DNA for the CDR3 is TGCAGCGTTAGGTTTGGGACATTTGCCGCGAACACCGGGGAGCTGTTTTTT.

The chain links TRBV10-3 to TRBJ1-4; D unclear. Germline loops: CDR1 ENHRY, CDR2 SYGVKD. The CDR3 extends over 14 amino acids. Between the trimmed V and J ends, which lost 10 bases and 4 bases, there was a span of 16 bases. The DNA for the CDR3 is TGTGCCACCTCGGCCGGCCAGGTTAATGAAAAACTGTTTTTT. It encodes CATSAGQVNEKLFF.

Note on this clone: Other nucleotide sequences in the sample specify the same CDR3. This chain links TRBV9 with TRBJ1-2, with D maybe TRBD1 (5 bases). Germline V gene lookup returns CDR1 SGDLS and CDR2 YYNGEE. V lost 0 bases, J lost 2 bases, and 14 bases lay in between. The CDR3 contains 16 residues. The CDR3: CASSVAPGKLNYGYTF. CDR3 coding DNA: TGTGCCAGCAGCGTAGCCCCAGGGAAACTCAACTATGGCTACACCTTC.

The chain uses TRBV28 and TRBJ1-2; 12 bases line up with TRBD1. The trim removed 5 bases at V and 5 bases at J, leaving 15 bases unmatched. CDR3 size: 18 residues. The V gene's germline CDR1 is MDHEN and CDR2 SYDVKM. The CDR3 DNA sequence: TGTGCCAGCAGTCCTTCCGGGACAGGGGGCTTCAGGGGTTATGGCTACACCTTC. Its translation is CASSPSGTGGFRGYGYTF.

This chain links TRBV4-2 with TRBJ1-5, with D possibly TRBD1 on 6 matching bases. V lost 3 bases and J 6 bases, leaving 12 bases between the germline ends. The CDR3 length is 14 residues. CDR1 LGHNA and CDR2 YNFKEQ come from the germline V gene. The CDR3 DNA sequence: TGTGCCAGCAGCCAGGGGGCCGTAGGTCAGCCCCAGCATTTT. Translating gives CASSQGAVGQPQHF.

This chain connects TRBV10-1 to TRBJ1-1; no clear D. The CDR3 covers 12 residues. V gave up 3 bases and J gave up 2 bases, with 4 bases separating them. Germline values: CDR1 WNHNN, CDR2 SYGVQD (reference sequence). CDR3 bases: TGCGCCAGCAGTGACCCAAACACTGAAGCTTTCTTT. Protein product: CASSDPNTEAFF.

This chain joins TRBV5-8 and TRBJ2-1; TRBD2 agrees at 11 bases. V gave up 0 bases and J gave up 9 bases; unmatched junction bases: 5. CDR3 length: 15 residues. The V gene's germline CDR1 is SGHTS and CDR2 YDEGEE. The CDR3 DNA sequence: TGTGCCAGCAGCTTGGAATTAGCGGGGGGGCCTGAGCAGTTCTTC. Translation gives CASSLELAGGPEQFF.

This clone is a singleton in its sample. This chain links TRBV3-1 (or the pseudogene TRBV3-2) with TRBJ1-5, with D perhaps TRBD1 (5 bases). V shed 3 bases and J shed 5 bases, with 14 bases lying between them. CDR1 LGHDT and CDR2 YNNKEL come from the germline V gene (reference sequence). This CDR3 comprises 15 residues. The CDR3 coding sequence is TGTGCCAGCAGCCAGTCTGGACAATCGCATCAGCCCCAGCATTTT. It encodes CASSQSGQSHQPQHF.

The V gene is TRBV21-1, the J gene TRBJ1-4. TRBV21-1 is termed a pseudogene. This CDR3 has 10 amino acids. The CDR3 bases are TGTGCCAGCTATAATGAAAAACTGTTTTTT. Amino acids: CASYNEKLFF.

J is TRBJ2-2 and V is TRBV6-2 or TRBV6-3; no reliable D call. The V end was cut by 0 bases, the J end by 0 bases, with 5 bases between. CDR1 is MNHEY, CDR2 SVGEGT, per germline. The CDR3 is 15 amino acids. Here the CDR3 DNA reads TGTGCCAGCAGTTACTCGCTAGCGAACACCGGGGAGCTGTTTTTT. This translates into CASSYSLANTGELFF.

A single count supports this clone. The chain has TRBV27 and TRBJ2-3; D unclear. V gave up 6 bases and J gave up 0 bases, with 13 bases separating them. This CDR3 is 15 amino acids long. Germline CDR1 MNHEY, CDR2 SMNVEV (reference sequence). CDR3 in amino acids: CASSEAAASTDTQYF. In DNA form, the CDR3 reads TGTGCCAGCAGCGAGGCAGCCGCTAGCACAGATACGCAGTATTTT.

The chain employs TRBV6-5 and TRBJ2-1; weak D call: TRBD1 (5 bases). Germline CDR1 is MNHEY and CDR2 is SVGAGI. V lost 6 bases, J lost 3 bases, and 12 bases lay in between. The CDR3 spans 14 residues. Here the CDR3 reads CASSLPQGYNEQFF. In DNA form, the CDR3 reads TGTGCCAGCAGCTTACCCCAGGGCTACAATGAGCAGTTCTTC.

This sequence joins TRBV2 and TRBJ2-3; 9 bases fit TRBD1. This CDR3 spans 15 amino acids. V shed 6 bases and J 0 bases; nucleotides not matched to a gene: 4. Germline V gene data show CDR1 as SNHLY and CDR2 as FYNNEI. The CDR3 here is CASRRTGVSTDTQYF. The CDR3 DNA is TGTGCCAGCAGAAGGACAGGGGTTAGCACAGATACGCAGTATTTT.

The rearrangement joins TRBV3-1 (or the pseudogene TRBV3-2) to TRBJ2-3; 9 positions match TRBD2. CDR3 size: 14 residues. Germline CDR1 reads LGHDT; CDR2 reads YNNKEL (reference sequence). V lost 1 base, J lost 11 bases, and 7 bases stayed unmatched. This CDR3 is CASSQVLAGQRQYF. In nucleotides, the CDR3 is TGTGCCAGCAGCCAAGTGCTAGCGGGGCAGAGGCAGTATTTT.